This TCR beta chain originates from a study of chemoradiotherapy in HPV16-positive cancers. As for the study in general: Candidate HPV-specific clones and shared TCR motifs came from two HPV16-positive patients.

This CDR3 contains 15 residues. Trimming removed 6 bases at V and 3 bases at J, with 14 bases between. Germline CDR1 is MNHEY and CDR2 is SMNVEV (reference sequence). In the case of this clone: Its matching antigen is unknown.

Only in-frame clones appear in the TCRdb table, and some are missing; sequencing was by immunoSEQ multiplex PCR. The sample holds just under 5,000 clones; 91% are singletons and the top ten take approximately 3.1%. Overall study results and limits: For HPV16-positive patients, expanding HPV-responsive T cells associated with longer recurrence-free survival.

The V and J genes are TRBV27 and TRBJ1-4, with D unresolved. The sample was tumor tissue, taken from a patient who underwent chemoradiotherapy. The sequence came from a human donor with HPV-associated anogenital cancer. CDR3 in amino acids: CASSRRRVANEKLFF. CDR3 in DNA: TGTGCCAGCAGCCGCCGCCGTGTCGCTAATGAAAAACTGTTTTTT. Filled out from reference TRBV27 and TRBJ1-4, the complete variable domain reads EAQVTQNPRYLITVTGKKLTVTCSQNMNHEYMSWYRQDPGLGLRQIYYSMNVEVTDKGDVPEGYKVSRKEKRNFPLILESPSPNQTSLYFCASSRRRVANEKLFFGSGTQLSVL.